Detailed here is one T cell receptor beta chain. This record comes from a study of blood T cell repertoires in COVID-19. Sequencing was performed with immunoSEQ multiplex PCR; in TCRdb, only in-frame clones are kept and a portion is missing. The table records 90,000 or so clones, 90% of them present only once. Germline CDR1 is MRHNA and CDR2 is SNTAGT. The CDR3 extends over 13 amino acids. Trimming shortened V by 3 bases and J by 7 bases, and 12 bases separated the two germline ends. The sequenced sample was peripheral blood. The TCR sequence derives from a young man with COVID-19, enrolled during active disease. J is TRBJ1-1 and V is TRBV6-4; weak D call: TRBD1 (5 bases). The CDR3, as DNA: TGTGCCAGCAGTGATCGGCCGGGGGTTGAAGCTTTCTTT. This gives the protein CASSDRPGVEAFF.